This TCR beta chain was identified in a study of blood T cell repertoires in COVID-19. Study as a whole: Acute and convalescent COVID-19 samples came from the United States, Italy and Spain. The cDNA or gDNA used as material had been derived from T cells, B-cell-depleted T cells, or PBMCs.

The ends lost 1 base at V and 5 bases at J; junction bases unmatched: 9. The CDR3 runs to 16 residues. CDR1 is SGHRS, CDR2 YFSETQ, per germline. As handled by the study authors: Estimation of nucleated cell counts relied on the amplification of reference gene primers. Sequencing used immunoSEQ multiplex PCR; TCRdb keeps in-frame clones, though not all of them. V and J calls and clone size are those listed in that table; D and trimming were worked out from the DNA. Of roughly 100,000 clones listed, around 76% are singletons. Sequencing was carried out using peripheral blood. The receptor's source is an older woman with acute or convalescent COVID-19. V and J are TRBV5-1 and TRBJ2-7; the match to TRBD2 covers 10 bases. The CDR3 is CASSLSGAGGLNEQYF. CDR3 nucleotide sequence: TGCGCCAGCAGCTTGAGCGGAGCGGGGGGGCTGAACGAGCAGTACTTC.